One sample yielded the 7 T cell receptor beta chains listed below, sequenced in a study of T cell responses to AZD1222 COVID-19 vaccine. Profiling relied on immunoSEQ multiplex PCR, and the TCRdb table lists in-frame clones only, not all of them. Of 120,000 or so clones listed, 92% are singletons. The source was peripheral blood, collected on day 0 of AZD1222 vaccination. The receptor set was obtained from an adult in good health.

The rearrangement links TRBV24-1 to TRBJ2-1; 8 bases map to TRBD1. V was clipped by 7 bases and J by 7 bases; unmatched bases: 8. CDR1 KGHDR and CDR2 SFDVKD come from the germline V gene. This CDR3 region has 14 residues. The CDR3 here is CATSSTDRVNEQFF. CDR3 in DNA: TGTGCCACCAGCTCAACGGACAGGGTTAATGAGCAGTTCTTC.

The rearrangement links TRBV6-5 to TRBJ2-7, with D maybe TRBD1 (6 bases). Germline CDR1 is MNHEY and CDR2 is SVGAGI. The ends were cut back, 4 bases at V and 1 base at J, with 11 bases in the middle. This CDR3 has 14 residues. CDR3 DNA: TGTGCCAGCAGTTTTTACAGGGATTCCTACGAGCAGTACTTC. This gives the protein CASSFYRDSYEQYF.

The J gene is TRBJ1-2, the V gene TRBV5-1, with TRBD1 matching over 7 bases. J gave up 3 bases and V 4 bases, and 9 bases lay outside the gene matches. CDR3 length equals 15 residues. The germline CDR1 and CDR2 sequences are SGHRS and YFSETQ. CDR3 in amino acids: CASSVDPGQHYGYTF. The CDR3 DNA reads TGCGCCAGCAGCGTGGATCCGGGACAGCACTATGGCTACACCTTC.

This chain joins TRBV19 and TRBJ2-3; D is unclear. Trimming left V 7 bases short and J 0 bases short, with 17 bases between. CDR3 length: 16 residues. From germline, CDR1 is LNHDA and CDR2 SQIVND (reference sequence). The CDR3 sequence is CASTPMAAPSTDTQYF. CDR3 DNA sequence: TGTGCCAGTACCCCGATGGCGGCCCCTAGCACAGATACGCAGTATTTT.

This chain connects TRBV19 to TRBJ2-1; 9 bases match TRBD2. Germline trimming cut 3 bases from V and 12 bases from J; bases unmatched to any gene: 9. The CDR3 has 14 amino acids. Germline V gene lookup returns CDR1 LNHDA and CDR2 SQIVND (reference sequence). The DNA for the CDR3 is TGTGCCAGTAGTATCCGATTACAAGCGGGAGGGCAGTTCTTC. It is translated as CASSIRLQAGGQFF.

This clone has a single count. The CDR3 spells CASRFTDRGLGGYTF. For the CDR3, the DNA is TGTGCCAGTAGATTCACCGACAGGGGGCTAGGTGGCTACACCTTC. The V and J genes are TRBV19 and TRBJ1-2; 10 positions match TRBD1. The trim removed 6 bases at V and 7 bases at J, leaving 11 bases unmatched. CDR1 and CDR2 (germline): LNHDA, SQIVND (reference sequence). This CDR3 has 15 amino acids.

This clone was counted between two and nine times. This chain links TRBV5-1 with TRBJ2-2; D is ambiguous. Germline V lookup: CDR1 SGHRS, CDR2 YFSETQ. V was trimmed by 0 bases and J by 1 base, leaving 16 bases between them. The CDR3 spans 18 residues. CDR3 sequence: CASSLVGLRTGNTGELFF. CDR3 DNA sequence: TGCGCCAGCAGCTTGGTGGGTTTAAGGACGGGGAACACCGGGGAGCTGTTTTTT.